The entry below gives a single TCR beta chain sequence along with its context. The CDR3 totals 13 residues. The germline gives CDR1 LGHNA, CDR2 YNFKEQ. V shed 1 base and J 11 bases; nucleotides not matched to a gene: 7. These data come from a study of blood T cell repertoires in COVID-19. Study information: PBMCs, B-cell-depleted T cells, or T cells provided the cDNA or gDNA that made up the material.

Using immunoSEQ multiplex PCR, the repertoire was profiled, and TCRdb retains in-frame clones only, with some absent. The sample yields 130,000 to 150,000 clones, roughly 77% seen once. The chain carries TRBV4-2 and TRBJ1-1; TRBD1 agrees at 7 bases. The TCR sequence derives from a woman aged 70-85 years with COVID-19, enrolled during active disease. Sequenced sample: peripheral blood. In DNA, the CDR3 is TGTGCCAGCAGCCAAGTCCAACAGGGGTCGGCTTTCTTT. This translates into CASSQVQQGSAFF.